The entry that follows covers one TCR beta chain sequence. These data originate in a study of blood T cell repertoires in COVID-19. Participant-reported clinical history was the basis for cohort assignment. The protocol was immunoSEQ multiplex PCR, while the TCRdb copy is restricted to in-frame clones and leaves out a portion. The table records 150,000 to 200,000 clones, approximately 80% of them present only once. From germline, CDR1 is SGHRS and CDR2 YFSETQ. This CDR3 is 16 amino acids long. J gave up 5 bases and V 0 bases, and 3 bases lay outside the gene matches. The chain combines TRBV5-1 with TRBJ2-5; 14 nucleotides agree with TRBD2. Sequenced input: PBMCs or T cells enriched from blood (not recorded which). The sequence was obtained from a man in his forties or fifties who had recovered from COVID-19. DNA for the CDR3: TGCGCCAGCAGCTTGGAGGGGACTAGCGGGGGCGAGACCCAGTACTTC. Translated: CASSLEGTSGGETQYF. The variable domain in full, completed from reference TRBV5-1 and TRBJ2-5, reads KAGVTQTPRYLIKTRGQQVTLSCSPISGHRSVSWYQQTPGQGLQFLFEYFSETQRNKGNFPGRFSGRQFSNSRSEMNVSTLELGDSALYLCASSLEGTSGGETQYFGPGTRLLVL.